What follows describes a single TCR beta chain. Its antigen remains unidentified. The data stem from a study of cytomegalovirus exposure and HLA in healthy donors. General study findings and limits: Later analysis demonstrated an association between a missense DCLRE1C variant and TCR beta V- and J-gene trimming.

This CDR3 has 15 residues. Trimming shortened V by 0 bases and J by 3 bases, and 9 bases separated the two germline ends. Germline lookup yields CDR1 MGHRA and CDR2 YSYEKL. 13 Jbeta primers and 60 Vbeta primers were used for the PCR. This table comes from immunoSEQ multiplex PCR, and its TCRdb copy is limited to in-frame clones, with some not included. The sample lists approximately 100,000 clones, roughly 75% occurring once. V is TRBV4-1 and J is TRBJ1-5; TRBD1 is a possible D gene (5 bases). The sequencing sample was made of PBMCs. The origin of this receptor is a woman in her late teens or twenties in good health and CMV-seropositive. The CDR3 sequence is CASSQEGLPNQPQHF. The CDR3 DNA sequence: TGCGCCAGCAGCCAAGAGGGACTTCCCAATCAGCCCCAGCATTTT.